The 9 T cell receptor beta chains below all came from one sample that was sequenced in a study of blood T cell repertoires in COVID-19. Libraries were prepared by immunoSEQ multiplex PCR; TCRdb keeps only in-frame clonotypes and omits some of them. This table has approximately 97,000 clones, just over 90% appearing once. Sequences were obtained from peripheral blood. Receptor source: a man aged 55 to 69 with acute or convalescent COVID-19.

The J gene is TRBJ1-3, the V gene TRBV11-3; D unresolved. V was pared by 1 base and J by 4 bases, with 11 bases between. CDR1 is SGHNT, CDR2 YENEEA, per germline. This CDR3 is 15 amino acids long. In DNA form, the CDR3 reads TGTGCCAGCAGCTTAGCCGCGGGGAGAGGAAACACCATATATTTT. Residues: CASSLAAGRGNTIYF.

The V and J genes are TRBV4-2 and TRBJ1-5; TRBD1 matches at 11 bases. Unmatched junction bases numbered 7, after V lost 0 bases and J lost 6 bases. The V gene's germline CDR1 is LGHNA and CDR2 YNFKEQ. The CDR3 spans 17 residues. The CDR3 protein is CASSQEDRGPLGQPQHF. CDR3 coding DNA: TGTGCCAGCAGCCAAGAGGACAGGGGGCCCTTGGGTCAGCCCCAGCATTTT.

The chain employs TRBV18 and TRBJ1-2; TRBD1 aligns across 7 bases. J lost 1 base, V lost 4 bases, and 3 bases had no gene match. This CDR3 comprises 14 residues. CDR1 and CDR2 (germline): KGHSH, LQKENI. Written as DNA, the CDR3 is TGTGCCAGCTCACACCGGGACAGTAACTATGGCTACACCTTC. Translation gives CASSHRDSNYGYTF.

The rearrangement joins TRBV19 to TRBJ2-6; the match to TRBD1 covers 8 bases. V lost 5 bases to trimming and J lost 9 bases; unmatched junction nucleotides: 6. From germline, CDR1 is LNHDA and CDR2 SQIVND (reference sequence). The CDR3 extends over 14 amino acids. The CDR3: CASSLTGGGNVLTF. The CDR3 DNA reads TGTGCCAGTAGTCTTACAGGGGGTGGCAACGTCCTGACTTTC.

The chain's CDR3 is CASSEREGRIYEQYF. For the CDR3, the DNA is TGTGCCAGCAGTGAAAGGGAGGGGAGAATCTACGAGCAGTACTTC. The chain joins TRBV6-1 to TRBJ2-7; 7 bases agree with TRBD2. With 2 bases clipped from V and 3 bases from J, the junction kept 7 bases outside the gene matches. This CDR3 is 15 amino acids long. Germline V CDR1 and CDR2: MNHNS, SASEGT.

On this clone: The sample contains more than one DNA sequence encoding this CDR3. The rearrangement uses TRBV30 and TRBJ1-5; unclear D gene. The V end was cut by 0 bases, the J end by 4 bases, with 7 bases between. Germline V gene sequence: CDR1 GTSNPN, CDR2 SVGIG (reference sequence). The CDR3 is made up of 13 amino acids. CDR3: CAWSVRENQPQHF. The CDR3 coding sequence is TGTGCCTGGAGTGTACGAGAAAATCAGCCCCAGCATTTT.

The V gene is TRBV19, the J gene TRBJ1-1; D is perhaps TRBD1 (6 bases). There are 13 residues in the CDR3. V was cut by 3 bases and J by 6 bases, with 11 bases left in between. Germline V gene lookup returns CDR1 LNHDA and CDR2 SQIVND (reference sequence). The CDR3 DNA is TGTGCCAGTAGTATGCAGGGGAGCGCTGAAGCTTTCTTT. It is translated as CASSMQGSAEAFF.

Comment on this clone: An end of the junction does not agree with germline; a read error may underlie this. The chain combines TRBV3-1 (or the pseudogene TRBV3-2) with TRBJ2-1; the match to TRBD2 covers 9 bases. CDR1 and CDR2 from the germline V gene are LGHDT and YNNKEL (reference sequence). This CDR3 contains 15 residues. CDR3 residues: CASSQELAGGRRVVF. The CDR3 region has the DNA TGTGCCAGCAGCCAAGAACTAGCGGGCGGTCGCCGGGTGGTCTTC.

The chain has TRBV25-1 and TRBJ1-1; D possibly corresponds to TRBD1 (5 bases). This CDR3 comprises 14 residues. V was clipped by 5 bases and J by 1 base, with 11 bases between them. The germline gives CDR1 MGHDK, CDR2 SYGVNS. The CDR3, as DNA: TGTGCCAGCAGTCCAACAGACAGGAACACTGAAGCTTTCTTT. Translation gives CASSPTDRNTEAFF.